These T cell receptor beta chains were read from a single sample in a study of T cells in Graves' hyperthyroidism and ophthalmopathy. TCRdb passed the multiplex PCR reads through MiXCR, listing each CDR3 protein once. The table shows roughly 180,000 distinct CDR3 sequences, with about 15% occurring only once. The sequenced sample consisted of blood. These receptors were obtained from a woman aged 45 to 65 with Graves' hyperthyroidism. Each CDR3 is given with its conserved first and last residue. D genes are given only for firm matches. Size tells how often a clone was seen (once, few, many) or the class of an expanded clone, and some rows leave it out.

j_call clone_size cdr3_length v_call d_call cdr3_nt cdr3_aa
TRBJ1-4 many 14 TRBV20-1 NA TGCAGTGCTCCCGGAGGGGGAACTAATGAAAAACTGTTTTTT CSAPGGGTNEKLFF
TRBJ2-2 NA 18 TRBV3-1 TRBD2 TGTGCCAGCAGCACGGGGGGACTCGGGTCAGGTAGCACCGGGGAGCTGTTTTTT CASSTGGLGSGSTGELFF
TRBJ1-5 many 13 TRBV2 NA TGTGCCAGCAGCGGGACAAATAATCAGCCCCAGCATTTT CASSGTNNQPQHF
TRBJ1-1 many 15 TRBV19 NA TGTGCCAGTAAACCACTCCCCGGACCTAACACTGAAGCTTTCTTT CASKPLPGPNTEAFF
TRBJ2-7 many 13 TRBV14 TRBD2 TGTACCAGCGGGGGATGGGCCTCCTACGAGCAGTACTTC CTSGGWASYEQYF
TRBJ2-2 NA 14 TRBV12-3/TRBV12-4 NA TGTGCCAGCAGTTTCTCAGGAAGCGCCGGGGAGCTGTTTTTT CASSFSGSAGELFF
TRBJ2-7 many 15 TRBV5-1 NA TGCGCCAGCAGCCTAAGACAGCTGGCCACACACGAGCAGTACTTC CASSLRQLATHEQYF
TRBJ2-7 many 13 TRBV27 TRBD1 TGTGCCAGCAGGGGACAGGGTTCTCGGGAGCAGTACTTC CASRGQGSREQYF
TRBJ1-1 few 13 TRBV5-4 NA TGTGCCAGCAGCTCCCAGGGTGGCACTGAAGCTTTCTTT CASSSQGGTEAFF
TRBJ2-6 many 12 TRBV4-1 NA TGCGCCAGCGCAGGTGGGGCCAACGTCCTGACTTTC CASAGGANVLTF
TRBJ2-1 many 12 TRBV6-1 NA TGTGCCAGCAGGGACCATTACAATGAGCAGTTCTTC CASRDHYNEQFF
TRBJ1-1 many 15 TRBV2 NA TGTGCCAGCAGTGAGAAAAGTCTTCCGGGGACTGAAGCTTTCTTT CASSEKSLPGTEAFF
TRBJ1-4 many 15 TRBV11-2 NA TGTGCCAGCAGCTTCGGGGTTGGCACTAATGAAAAACTGTTTTTT CASSFGVGTNEKLFF
TRBJ2-1 many 14 TRBV28 NA TGTGCCAGTAAGTTTGGGGACACCTACAATGAGCAGTTCTTC CASKFGDTYNEQFF
TRBJ2-1 few 15 TRBV13 TRBD2 TGTGCCAGCAGCAGACTAGCGGGGGGAGGCAATGAGCAGTTCTTC CASSRLAGGGNEQFF
TRBJ1-2 many 15 TRBV7-2 TRBD1 TGTGCCAGCAGCTTAGAAATACAGGGGGCATTTGGCTACACCTTC CASSLEIQGAFGYTF
TRBJ2-7 many 15 TRBV6-1 NA TGTGCCAGCAGGGGGGGGGACAACCCTATCTACGAGCAGTACTTC CASRGGDNPIYEQYF
TRBJ1-2 many 15 TRBV6-1 NA TGTGCCAGCAGCAGCCAGACCGGAGCTAACTATGGCTACACCTTC CASSSQTGANYGYTF
TRBJ1-2 many 13 TRBV2 NA TGTGCCAGCAGGAAGGACGGATACTATGGCTACACCTTC CASRKDGYYGYTF
TRBJ2-4 many 15 TRBV7-2 TRBD1 TGTGCCAGCAGCTCGGCCGGGACAGGCCAAAACATTCAGTACTTC CASSSAGTGQNIQYF
TRBJ2-5 NA 18 TRBV3-1 TRBD2 TGTGCCAGCAGCCAAGTTTCCGGGACTAGCGGGGGGTGGGAGACCCAGTACTTC CASSQVSGTSGGWETQYF
TRBJ1-1 many 13 TRBV29-1 NA TGCAGCGCCTCATCCGACACGGGATCTGAAGCTTTCTTT CSASSDTGSEAFF
TRBJ1-4 many 13 TRBV2 NA TGTGCCAGCAGCCTTCAAAACACTGAAAAACTGTTTTTT CASSLQNTEKLFF
TRBJ1-3 few 17 TRBV18 TRBD1 TGTGCCAGCGCCGCCGGGACAGGGGCCCTCTCTGGAAACACCATATATTTT CASAAGTGALSGNTIYF
TRBJ1-2 many 17 TRBV6-7 TRBD1 TGTGCCAGCAGTTACCCGCGGGGACAGGGGGCTAACTATGGCTACACCTTC CASSYPRGQGANYGYTF
TRBJ2-3 NA 15 TRBV20-1 NA TGCAGTGCTAGAGGTAGCGGCCCCCGCACAGATACGCAGTATTTT CSARGSGPRTDTQYF
TRBJ1-1 many 15 TRBV20-1 NA TGCAGTGCTAGAGATCATGGGGGCGAGAACACTGAAGCTTTCTTT CSARDHGGENTEAFF
TRBJ1-6 few 15 TRBV7-2 NA TGTGCCAGCAGCTTCTGGCAGGAGCTAAGGTCACCCCTCCACTTT CASSFWQELRSPLHF
TRBJ2-7 many 14 TRBV7-2 NA TGTGCCAGCAGCTTAGCGAGCCACTCCTACGAGCAGTACTTC CASSLASHSYEQYF
TRBJ2-2 few 16 TRBV5-1 TRBD1 TGCGCCACCTCACCTGGGGACAGGGCCCCCACCGGGGAGCTGTTTTTT CATSPGDRAPTGELFF
TRBJ2-1 many 10 TRBV20-1 NA TGCAGTGCTAGGAATAATGAGCAGTTCTTC CSARNNEQFF
TRBJ1-1 many 15 TRBV10-2 TRBD1 TGCGCCAGCAGTGAGGCCAGGGGGCTCAACACTGAAGCTTTCTTT CASSEARGLNTEAFF
TRBJ1-2 many 15 TRBV9 NA TGTGCCAGCAGCGTAGCCCTCCAGGGATTATATGGCTACACCTTC CASSVALQGLYGYTF
TRBJ2-7 many 14 TRBV13 TRBD1 TGTGCCAGCAGCGCGCGACAGGGGGCGGCCGAGCAGTACTTC CASSARQGAAEQYF
TRBJ2-7 few 13 TRBV7-9 NA TGTGCCAGCAGCTCAATAGGGGGTCGCGAGCAGTACTTC CASSSIGGREQYF
TRBJ1-6 many 14 TRBV2 NA TGTGCCAGCATGAAGGGATCCTATAATTCACCCCTCCACTTT CASMKGSYNSPLHF
TRBJ1-2 few 15 TRBV19 TRBD1 TGTGCCAGTAGTTATGGGACAGGGGGAAACTATGGCTACACCTTC CASSYGTGGNYGYTF
TRBJ2-3 few 13 TRBV4-1 NA TGCGCCAGCAGCCAAACTCTGGTCGATACGCAGTATTTT CASSQTLVDTQYF
TRBJ1-4 many 13 TRBV7-2 NA TGTGCCAGCAGCTTCCGACGAAGAGAAAAACTGTTTTTT CASSFRRREKLFF
TRBJ1-6 NA 15 TRBV12-3/TRBV12-4 NA TGTGCCAGCAGTTTAATGCGACAGAGTAATTCACCCCTCCACTTT CASSLMRQSNSPLHF